Included here is one TCR beta chain sequence, with context. Its specificity is not known. This sample is drawn from a study of vaccination and CD4 T cells after COVID-19. Across the study: A vaccine, either BNT162b2 or mRNA-1273, was given to participants in two doses.

The CDR3 extends over 14 amino acids. CDR1 and CDR2 (germline): DFQATT, SNEGSKA (reference sequence). The V gene end was trimmed by 2 bases and the J gene end by 1 base; junction bases not matched to a gene: 3. MiXCR, applied by TCRdb to the PCR reads, yields one record per CDR3 protein. The sample contains tens of thousands of distinct CDR3 sequences, approximately 49% of which appear only once. Overall study results and limits: Median numbers of SARS-CoV-2-reactive clonotypes increased from around 20 to 38 (not a significant change).

This sample's time point: late sampling 161 to 241 days after vaccination in three convalescent patients. This TCR was sampled from a human donor who had recovered from COVID-19. The sequencing used CD4+ T cells from blood, collected about 7 months after SARS-CoV-2 vaccination. This rearrangement joins TRBV20-1 to TRBJ2-5, with TRBD2 matching 8 bases. The CDR3 DNA follows: TGCAGTGCTAGATTTAGCGGGATCCAAGAGACCCAGTACTTC. It translates to CSARFSGIQETQYF.